This TCR beta chain was found in a study of OX40 agonist ivuxolimab in advanced cancers. V lost 6 bases, J lost 5 bases, and 10 bases lay in between. The germline CDR1 and CDR2 sequences are LNHDA and SQIVND (reference sequence). CDR3 length: 12 amino acids. Generated by immunoSEQ multiplex PCR, the TCRdb table keeps only in-frame clones and is missing some. This repertoire shows 92,000 or so clones, about 80% found once; its top ten account for about 5.8%. The sample in question was CD4+ or CD8+ T cells sorted from blood, obtained in a trial of the OX40 agonist ivuxolimab. The clonotype was recovered from an adult with an advanced solid tumor such as melanoma, head and neck, liver or kidney cancer. The chain has TRBV19 and TRBJ2-5, with TRBD2 as a possible D gene (5 bases). As DNA, the CDR3 is TGTGCCAGTAGCCCGGGCGGGGAGACCCAGTACTTC. It codes for CASSPGGETQYF.